These 27 T cell receptor beta chains were all obtained from the same sample, sequenced in a study of molecular identifiers for immune sequencing clone quantification. MiXCR was run by TCRdb on the PCR reads, yielding one entry per CDR3 protein. The data show approximately 590,000 distinct CDR3 sequences, with about 25% seen just once and 0.78% held by the top ten. The source material was naive CD8+ T cells from blood, with Jurkat cell RNA spiked in. The subset here: FACS-sorted CD8+CD4-CCR7+CD45RA+ naive T cells. These receptors all come from a human donor in good health. Some libraries in this study had Jurkat cell RNA spiked in.

V gene TRBV27 combines with J gene TRBJ2-3; tentative D call: TRBD2 (6 bases). This CDR3 comprises 18 residues. Between the trimmed V and J ends, which lost 1 base and 1 base, there was a span of 18 bases. Germline CDR1 MNHEY, CDR2 SMNVEV (reference sequence). In DNA, the CDR3 is TGTGCCAGCAGTTTATTCTGGAGCGAGGGGACTGGCACAGATACGCAGTATTTT. Its protein is CASSLFWSEGTGTDTQYF.

This clonotype was picked up many times. This rearrangement joins TRBV19 to TRBJ2-2; 7 nucleotides align to TRBD2. The CDR3 consists of 16 residues. Per the germline V gene, CDR1 is LNHDA and CDR2 is SQIVND (reference sequence). J was trimmed by 0 bases and V by 7 bases; bases with no gene match: 8. The CDR3 loop reads CASTPLANANTGELFF. The CDR3 DNA is TGTGCCAGTACCCCACTAGCGAACGCGAACACCGGGGAGCTGTTTTTT.

This chain uses TRBV5-1 with TRBJ1-5, with 10 bases aligning to TRBD1. Trimming removed 2 bases from V and 7 bases from J; junction bases left unmatched: 9. The CDR3 is 16 residues long. CDR1 and CDR2 from the germline V gene are SGHRS and YFSETQ. The CDR3 DNA reads TGCGCCAGCAGCTTAGTCGACAGGGGGCGAGGGCAGCCCCAGCATTTT. Amino acid sequence: CASSLVDRGRGQPQHF.

This clonotype showed up many times. The chain uses TRBV12-3 or TRBV12-4 and TRBJ2-3, with a weak D call TRBD2 (5 bases). Trimming took off 7 bases at V and 5 bases at J, with 7 bases between the two ends. The CDR3 spans 11 residues. The CDR3 protein is CASTEGDTQYF. The DNA for the CDR3 is TGTGCCAGCACTGAGGGAGATACGCAGTATTTT.

The chain is built from TRBV27 and TRBJ2-5; no clear D gene. V lost 2 bases and J lost 0, with 10 bases in between. This CDR3 contains 15 residues. CDR1 is MNHEY, CDR2 SMNVEV, per germline (reference sequence). DNA of the CDR3: TGTGCCAGCAGTTTACGGGCAGCTCACCAAGAGACCCAGTACTTC. Its translation: CASSLRAAHQETQYF.

This clonotype occurred a few times. The genes are TRBV20-1 and TRBJ2-7, with D possibly TRBD1 on 5 matching bases. V lost 5 bases and J 0 bases, leaving 14 bases between the germline ends. This CDR3 is 14 amino acids long. Germline V lookup: CDR1 DFQATT, CDR2 SNEGSKA (reference sequence). CDR3 nucleotide sequence: TGCAGTGCTGCAGGGCCTCAAAGCTCCTACGAGCAGTACTTC. Translated, it gives CSAAGPQSSYEQYF.

In this sample, this clonotype turned up many times. The gene calls are TRBV6-5 and TRBJ2-1; 7 bases line up with TRBD2. The CDR3 contains 18 residues. J lost 3 bases, V lost 2 bases, and 13 bases had no gene match. Germline V gene data show CDR1 as MNHEY and CDR2 as SVGAGI. In DNA form, the CDR3 reads TGTGCCAGCAGTTACCTCCCCCCTGCGGGAGCGAGCTACAATGAGCAGTTCTTC. It specifies CASSYLPPAGASYNEQFF.

This clonotype has only one observation. This may be a read error: a much more frequent sequence differs by one nucleotide. V usage is TRBV25-1 and J usage is TRBJ2-7; D unresolved. The CDR3 is made up of 13 amino acids. Trimming stripped 7 bases from V and 2 bases from J, with 12 bases between. Looked up from germline, CDR1 is MGHDK and CDR2 is SYGVNS. The CDR3 coding sequence is TGTGCCAGCACCGGCGGTAGCCCCTACGAGCAGTACTTC. Its protein product is CASTGGSPYEQYF.

Points on this clonotype: The conserved phenylalanine or tryptophan normally closing the CDR3 is absent here, so this likely arose from a read error. The gene calls are TRBV20-1 and TRBJ2-1; D not resolved. Per the germline V gene, CDR1 is DFQATT and CDR2 is SNEGSKA (reference sequence). Trimming stripped 4 bases from V and 9 bases from J, with 16 bases between. CDR3 length: 13 amino acids. CDR3 residues: CSATMLLKREQFS. CDR3 nucleotides: TGCAGTGCTACAATGCTACTGAAACGTGAGCAGTTCTCC.

V is TRBV9 and J is TRBJ2-3, with 8 nucleotides matching TRBD2. There are 16 residues in the CDR3. Germline loops: CDR1 SGDLS, CDR2 YYNGEE. With 3 bases clipped from V and 1 base from J, the junction kept 7 bases outside the gene matches. CDR3 DNA sequence: TGTGCCAGCAGCGCGGGAGGGAGTATCGGCACAGATACGCAGTATTTT. Translating gives CASSAGGSIGTDTQYF.

A note on this clonotype: A much bigger clone sits one base away, suggesting this may be a read error. The V gene is TRBV5-1, the J gene TRBJ2-5, with D uncertain. CDR3 length: 16 amino acids. V dropped 3 bases and J dropped 0 bases, with 15 bases sitting between them. Germline assignment: CDR1 SGHRS and CDR2 YFSETQ. CDR3: CASSSRSWQNQETQYF. DNA of the CDR3: TGCGCCAGCAGCTCGAGATCCTGGCAGAACCAAGAGACCCAGTACTTC. The variable domain in full, completed from reference TRBV5-1 and TRBJ2-5, reads KAGVTQTPRYLIKTRGQQVTLSCSPISGHRSVSWYQQTPGQGLQFLFEYFSETQRNKGNFPGRFSGRQFSNSRSEMNVSTLELGDSALYLCASSSRSWQNQETQYFGPGTRLLVL.

As to this clonotype: One base away lies a much larger clone, so this may be a sequencing read error. The V gene is TRBV4-3, the J gene TRBJ2-3; no reliable D call. V was cut by 4 bases and J by 2 bases, with 13 bases left in between. CDR3 size: 15 residues. Germline values: CDR1 LGHNA, CDR2 YSLEER. This CDR3 is CASSLDSGPTDTQYF. The CDR3 region has the DNA TGCGCCAGCAGCCTAGATTCGGGTCCCACAGATACGCAGTATTTT.

In its sample, this clonotype was seen many times. The J gene is TRBJ1-2, the V gene TRBV2; 7 bases map to TRBD1. There are 12 residues in the CDR3. The ends lost 6 bases at V and 4 bases at J; junction bases unmatched: 2. The germline V gene encodes CDR1 SNHLY and CDR2 FYNNEI. The CDR3 DNA is TGTGCCAGCAGGGGGGACAGCTATGGCTACACCTTC. Translated, it gives CASRGDSYGYTF.

In the case of this clonotype: It may be a read error: a sequence one base away is much more abundant. The genes are TRBV25-1 and TRBJ2-7, with TRBD1 matching over 7 bases. Germline assignment: CDR1 MGHDK and CDR2 SYGVNS. CDR3 length: 12 residues. CDR3 nucleotide sequence: TGTGTCAGCAGAGGACAGGCATACGAGCAGTACTTC. This codes for CVSRGQAYEQYF.

This clonotype was observed a handful of times. The V call is TRBV25-1, the J call TRBJ2-1, with TRBD2 as a possible D gene (6 bases). V was pared by 1 base and J by 7 bases, with 11 bases between. The germline V gene encodes CDR1 MGHDK and CDR2 SYGVNS. The CDR3 runs 14 residues. The CDR3 region is CASSEWRVVNEQFF. Here the CDR3 DNA reads TGTGCCAGCAGTGAATGGAGGGTAGTGAATGAGCAGTTCTTC.

This clonotype was seen at least ten times. V and J are TRBV4-3 and TRBJ2-3; 8 bases match TRBD2. The CDR3 runs to 15 residues. With 4 bases clipped from V and 4 bases from J, the junction kept 7 bases outside the gene matches. Germline V gene lookup returns CDR1 LGHNA and CDR2 YSLEER. Written as DNA, the CDR3 is TGCGCCAGCAGCCCCAAGCGGGGGAGGGCAGATACGCAGTATTTT. Amino acids: CASSPKRGRADTQYF.

Here the CDR3 DNA reads TGTGCCAGCAGTTTAACAGGGGCCAGTAACACCATATATTTT. Translated, it gives CASSLTGASNTIYF. The chain links TRBV28 to TRBJ1-3, with 7 nucleotides matching TRBD1. From germline, CDR1 is MDHEN and CDR2 SYDVKM. This CDR3 is 14 amino acids long. Trimming removed 2 bases from V and 7 bases from J; junction bases left unmatched: 5.

This clonotype has a count of ten or more. The chain uses TRBV13 and TRBJ1-1; 10 bases line up with TRBD1. The V gene end was trimmed by 6 bases and the J gene end by 7 bases; junction bases not matched to a gene: 14. The CDR3 is 16 residues long. CDR1 is PRHDT, CDR2 FYEKMQ, per germline (reference sequence). CDR3 sequence reads: CASRQTGQGRNDEAFF. CDR3 nucleotide sequence: TGTGCCAGCAGACAAACGGGACAGGGGAGGAACGATGAAGCTTTCTTT.

With respect to this clonotype: The junction departs from the called germline gene at one end, perhaps through a read error. The gene calls are TRBV5-6 and TRBJ1-2; D not resolved. The CDR3 runs to 13 residues. The germline CDR1 and CDR2 sequences are SGHDT and YYEEEE. CDR3 coding DNA: TGTGCCAGCAGCGCATCAAATAACCATGGCTACACCTTC. As protein: CASSASNNHGYTF.

The table lists this clonotype with a few counts. This chain uses TRBV5-6 with TRBJ2-1; 7 bases match TRBD2. Per germline, CDR1 SGHDT and CDR2 YYEEEE. V was clipped by 0 bases and J by 2 bases; unmatched bases: 2. The CDR3 is made up of 15 amino acids. Here the CDR3 reads CASSLVRGAYNEQFF. CDR3 DNA: TGTGCCAGCAGCTTGGTCCGGGGGGCCTACAATGAGCAGTTCTTC.

The genes are TRBV6-2 or TRBV6-3 and TRBJ2-3, with D tentatively TRBD2 (6 bases). In germline, CDR1 is MNHEY, CDR2 SVGEGT. Trimming took off 6 bases at V and 0 bases at J, with 13 bases between the two ends. The CDR3 length is 15 residues. Here the CDR3 DNA reads TGTGCCAGCAGACCCCGGGACTGGAGCACAGATACGCAGTATTTT. This sequence encodes CASRPRDWSTDTQYF.

This clonotype was seen only once. The rearrangement links TRBV7-3 to TRBJ2-2; D is possibly TRBD1 (5 bases). CDR3 length: 17 amino acids. Germline V gene lookup returns CDR1 SGHTA and CDR2 FQGTGA. Trimming removed 5 bases from V and 5 bases from J, with 21 bases in between. CDR3 loop: CASSTGAREVGTGELFF. The CDR3 coding sequence is TGTGCCAGCAGCACAGGCGCAAGGGAAGTAGGGACCGGGGAGCTGTTTTTT. The variable domain in full, with the rest retrieved from reference TRBV7-3 and TRBJ2-2, is GAGVSQTPSNKVTEKGKYVELRCDPISGHTALYWYRQSLGQGPEFLIYFQGTGAADDSGLPNDRFFAVRPEGSVSTLKIQRTERGDSAVYLCASSTGAREVGTGELFFGEGSRLTVL.

Only one count was recorded for this clonotype. One end of the junction is discordant with germline, which a read error may explain. The chain carries TRBV20-1 and TRBJ1-1; D remains unclear. CDR3 length: 12 residues. Germline assignment: CDR1 DFQATT and CDR2 SNEGSKA (reference sequence). The DNA for the CDR3 is TGCAGTGCTGATGAAGAGAACACTGAAGCTCTCTTT. It translates to CSADEENTEALF.

The rearrangement links TRBV2 to TRBJ1-4; no firm D call. CDR3 length: 15 amino acids. V was pared by 2 bases and J by 4 bases, with 11 bases between. CDR1 and CDR2 from the germline V gene are SNHLY and FYNNEI. In nucleotides, the CDR3 is TGTGCCAGCAGTGAATGGTCAGGCCGTAATGAAAAACTGTTTTTT. Residues: CASSEWSGRNEKLFF.

This clonotype was picked up many times. The chain joins TRBV6-5 to TRBJ2-3, with D hard to call. Germline V gives CDR1 MNHEY, CDR2 SVGAGI. Trimming left V 4 bases short and J 7 bases short, with 6 bases between. This CDR3 spans 11 amino acids. Written as DNA, the CDR3 is TGTGCCAGCAGTTCCGTGCATACGCAGTATTTT. Its protein is CASSSVHTQYF.

This clonotype was counted at least ten times. The chain combines TRBV5-6 with TRBJ2-7; D may correspond to TRBD1 or TRBD2 (5 bases each). V was trimmed by 5 bases and J by 2 bases, leaving 14 bases between them. CDR3 size: 14 residues. The V gene's germline CDR1 is SGHDT and CDR2 YYEEEE. CDR3 sequence: CASRALGPTYEQYF. CDR3 in DNA: TGTGCCAGCAGAGCTCTGGGACCAACCTACGAGCAGTACTTC.

This clonotype was observed a few times. The rearrangement uses TRBV28 and TRBJ2-7; maybe TRBD2 (6 bases). Germline V gene lookup returns CDR1 MDHEN and CDR2 SYDVKM. V dropped 5 bases and J dropped 2 bases, with 13 bases sitting between them. The CDR3 is 14 amino acids. The CDR3 bases are TGTGCCAGCAGTCGGAGGGTTTTCGCCTACGAGCAGTACTTC. The encoded protein is CASSRRVFAYEQYF.